Listed below are T cell receptor beta chains from one sample, sequenced in a study of shared clonotypes between healthy human individuals. Libraries were prepared by immunoSEQ multiplex PCR; TCRdb keeps only in-frame clonotypes and omits some of them. The repertoire has roughly 2 million clones, 95% of them found once; the top ten carry approximately 0.13%. Sequenced: naive CD4+ T cells sorted from blood. These receptor sequences come from a man in his late teens or twenties in good health. CDR3s include the opening cysteine and the closing phenylalanine or tryptophan. D genes are given only for firm matches. Not every row has a clone size; where given, it reads once, few, many or a size class.

V,D,size,J,DNA,CDR3
TRBV7-2,-,-,TRBJ1-1,TGTGCCAGCAGCCTGGACCCGAACACTGAAGCTTTCTTT,CASSLDPNTEAFF
TRBV5-1,TRBD2,-,TRBJ2-1,TGCGCCAGCAGCTCCATAGCGGGAGGGTACAATGAGCAGTTCTTC,CASSSIAGGYNEQFF
TRBV30,-,-,TRBJ2-2,TGTGCCTGGAGTCGGGGACGTCCTTCAACCGGGGAGCTGTTTTTT,CAWSRGRPSTGELFF
TRBV27,-,-,TRBJ1-3,TGTGCCAGCAGTTTGGATGGAAACACCATATATTTT,CASSLDGNTIYF
TRBV7-2,-,-,TRBJ2-3,TGTGCCAGCAGCTCTACTAGGAGCACAGATACGCAGTATTTT,CASSSTRSTDTQYF
TRBV28,-,-,TRBJ2-5,TGTGCCAGCAGCGAGGGGCAGGGGGGGCGTGAGACCCAGTACTTC,CASSEGQGGRETQYF
TRBV6-6,-,once,TRBJ1-1,TGTGCCAGCAGTTTGGTTGGGGTGAACACTGAAGCTTTCTTT,CASSLVGVNTEAFF
TRBV7-7,-,-,TRBJ2-1,TGTGCTAGCAGCGCCTCGGGAGAGTTCCACAATGAGCAGTTCTTC,CASSASGEFHNEQFF
TRBV9,TRBD1,-,TRBJ1-2,TGTGCCAGCAGCGTAGCTACAGGGACAGGGCTAGGCTATGGCTACACCTTC,CASSVATGTGLGYGYTF
TRBV7-2,-,-,TRBJ2-3,TGTGCCAGCAGCTTGGAGAGTTTGAGGACGCAGTATTTT,CASSLESLRTQYF
TRBV18,-,-,TRBJ2-2,TGTGCCAGCTCACCAGGAGCATGGACCGGGGAGCTGTTTTTT,CASSPGAWTGELFF
TRBV12-5,TRBD2,once,TRBJ2-5,TGTGCTAGTCGCCGATCCGGGACTAGCGGGAGGGTCCATCAAGAGACCCAGTACTTC,CASRRSGTSGRVHQETQYF
TRBV4-2,-,-,TRBJ2-7,TGTGCCAGCAGCCAAGCTACATCAGGGAACCCCTACGAGCAGTACTTC,CASSQATSGNPYEQYF
TRBV6-1,-,-,TRBJ1-3,TGTGCCAGCAGTGCCTCCCACGTAGGACACGGCTCTGGAAACACCATATATTTT,CASSASHVGHGSGNTIYF
TRBV9,-,-,TRBJ1-4,TGTGCCAGCAGCCCAAAGGGGGGGACTAATGAAAAACTGTTTTTT,CASSPKGGTNEKLFF
TRBV18,TRBD2,-,TRBJ2-3,TGTGCCAGCTCACCATCTAGCGGGATGGGCACAGATACGCAGTATTTT,CASSPSSGMGTDTQYF
TRBV7-8,TRBD2,-,TRBJ2-1,TGTGCCAGCAGCTTAGTTTGGCGGGGGGGCGATGAGCAGTTCTTC,CASSLVWRGGDEQFF
TRBV23-1,TRBD2,-,TRBJ2-7,TGCGCCAGCAGTCAACCGGGACTAGCGGCAGAAAACTGCAGGGAGCAGTACTTC,CASSQPGLAAENCREQYF
TRBV18,-,-,TRBJ1-3,TGTGCCAGCTCACCACCGAGTAGCTCTGGAAACACCATATATTTT,CASSPPSSSGNTIYF
TRBV5-1,TRBD1,-,TRBJ2-5,TGCGCCAGCAGCCCATGGACAGGGTTGGTCCGAGAGACCCAGTACTTC,CASSPWTGLVRETQYF
TRBV14,-,-,TRBJ2-3,TGTGCCAGCAGCCAAACTACCAAGGCGGCAGATACGCAGTATTTT,CASSQTTKAADTQYF
TRBV5-1,-,-,TRBJ1-4,TGCGCCAGCAGCTTGGGGGCACCCTCAACTAATGAAAAACTGTTTTTT,CASSLGAPSTNEKLFF
TRBV28,-,-,TRBJ2-2,TGTGCCAGCAGTCGAGCCGTAAGCTCGAACACCGGGGAGCTGTTTTTT,CASSRAVSSNTGELFF
TRBV29-1,-,-,TRBJ2-3,TGCAGCGGCGGTTGGCCAAGCACAGATACGCAGTATTTT,CSGGWPSTDTQYF
TRBV5-1,-,-,TRBJ1-6,TGCGCCAGCAGCTTCGACGGAGAAAATTCACCCCTCCACTTT,CASSFDGENSPLHF
TRBV6-1,TRBD1,-,TRBJ2-7,TGTGCCAGCAGTGAAGCCCCCGGGACAGAATACGAGCAGTACTTC,CASSEAPGTEYEQYF